The text below deals with one T cell receptor (beta chain). This entry is derived from a study of blood T cell repertoires in COVID-19. V lost 0 bases and J lost 2; bases outside the gene matches: 2. This CDR3 contains 14 residues. Germline V gene sequence: CDR1 SGHRS, CDR2 YFSETQ. Authors' analysis steps: Cell counts per sample came from amplifying reference gene primers. TCRdb's table, derived via immunoSEQ multiplex PCR, lists solely in-frame clones and lacks some. That table furnishes V, J and clone size, whereas the DNA furnished D and trimming. This repertoire shows 250,000 to 300,000 clones, 80% to 90% found once; its top ten account for 1.5% to 2%. Those enrolled, adults aged roughly 18 to 95 years, came from roughly 23 US areas. Symptom resolution, clearance, or two negative PCRs marked the recovered donors of Cohort 3.

Sequencing input: PBMCs or T cells enriched from blood (not recorded which). This receptor was taken from a woman aged 45-59 years who had recovered from COVID-19. This rearrangement joins TRBV5-1 to TRBJ2-7, with 7 nucleotides matching TRBD2. The CDR3 DNA is TGCGCCAGCAGCTTGGAAGGACTAGCCTACGAGCAGTACTTC. Residues: CASSLEGLAYEQYF.